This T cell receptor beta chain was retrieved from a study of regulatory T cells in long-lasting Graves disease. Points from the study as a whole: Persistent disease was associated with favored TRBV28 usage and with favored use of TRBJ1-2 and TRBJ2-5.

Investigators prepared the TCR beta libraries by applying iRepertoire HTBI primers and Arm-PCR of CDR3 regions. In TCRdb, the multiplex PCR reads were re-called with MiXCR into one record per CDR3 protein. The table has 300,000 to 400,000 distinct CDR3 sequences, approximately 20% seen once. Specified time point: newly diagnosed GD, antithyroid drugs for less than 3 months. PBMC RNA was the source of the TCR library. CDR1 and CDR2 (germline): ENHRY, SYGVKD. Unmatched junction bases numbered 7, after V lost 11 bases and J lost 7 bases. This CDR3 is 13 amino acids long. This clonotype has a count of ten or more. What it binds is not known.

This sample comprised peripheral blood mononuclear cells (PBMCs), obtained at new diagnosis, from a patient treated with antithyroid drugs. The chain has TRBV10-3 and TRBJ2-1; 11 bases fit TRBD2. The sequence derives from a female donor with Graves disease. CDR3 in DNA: TGTGCCGCCTGGGCTAGCGGGAGGAATGAGCAGTTCTTC. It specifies CAAWASGRNEQFF.